This T cell receptor beta chain was obtained from a study of cytomegalovirus exposure and HLA in healthy donors. Across the study: Researchers found that approximately 85% of 350 to 500 genotyped donors fell within the Caucasian-associated ancestry cluster.

The germline V gene encodes CDR1 SGHDT and CDR2 YYEEEE. V was shortened by 2 bases and J by 1 base, with 13 bases between the two germline ends. The CDR3 length is 16 residues. This clone was detected a few times. As yet, its antigen is unknown. The PCR ran on 60 Vbeta and 13 Jbeta primers. Method: immunoSEQ multiplex PCR; TCRdb's copy keeps in-frame clones and lacks some. The sample shows about 200,000 clones, around 77% of them seen only once. Findings and caveats of the study: A highly shared variant cluster was judged a likely technical artifact. Cytomegalovirus-associated TCR beta chains were listed, numbering over 150.

The chain recombines TRBV5-6 with TRBJ1-3; D unresolved. This receptor was obtained from a woman between 25 and 40 years old in good health and CMV-seronegative. The sequenced material came from PBMCs. CDR3 DNA: TGTGCCAGCAGCTTCTTCGAGGGCTTATCTGGAAACACCATATATTTT. Its protein is CASSFFEGLSGNTIYF.